Listed below are T cell receptor beta chains from one sample, sequenced in a study of blood T cell repertoires in COVID-19. Here immunoSEQ multiplex PCR was the method, and the copy in TCRdb shows in-frame clones only, minus some. The sample consists of 120,000 or so clones, roughly four fifths of them appearing once. Sequenced sample: peripheral blood. These receptors all come from a man aged 55 to 69 with acute or convalescent COVID-19. CDR3s include the opening cysteine and the closing phenylalanine or tryptophan. The D gene is left open where the match is weak. Clone sizes are given selectively: once, few, many, or a class where the clone is expanded.

abundance: once
v_gene: TRBV28
d_gene: TRBD1
j_gene: TRBJ1-1
CDR3aa: CASGLQGQGISTEAFF
CDR3nt: TGTGCCAGCGGGTTACAGGGACAGGGGATCTCCACTGAAGCTTTCTTT

abundance: once
v_gene: TRBV19
d_gene: TRBD2
j_gene: TRBJ2-3
CDR3aa: CASSPGGTQYF
CDR3nt: TGTGCCAGTAGTCCGGGGGGTACGCAGTATTTT

abundance: many
v_gene: TRBV28
d_gene: TRBD2
j_gene: TRBJ2-7
CDR3aa: CANPSRTSGRAYEQYF
CDR3nt: TGTGCCAACCCTTCCAGGACTAGCGGGAGAGCCTACGAGCAGTACTTC

abundance: .
v_gene: TRBV15
d_gene: .
j_gene: TRBJ1-5
CDR3aa: CATQRGMGQPQHF
CDR3nt: TGTGCCACCCAGCGGGGGATGGGGCAGCCCCAGCATTTT

abundance: .
v_gene: TRBV27
d_gene: .
j_gene: TRBJ1-3
CDR3aa: CASRSRVDSGNTIYF
CDR3nt: TGTGCCAGCAGGTCCCGGGTCGACTCTGGAAACACCATATATTTT

abundance: .
v_gene: TRBV3-1/TRBV3-2
d_gene: .
j_gene: TRBJ1-4
CDR3aa: CASSQRGGGYNEKLFF
CDR3nt: TGTGCCAGCAGCCAGCGTGGGGGGGGCTATAATGAAAAACTGTTTTTT

abundance: once
v_gene: TRBV18
d_gene: TRBD1
j_gene: TRBJ1-3
CDR3aa: CASSPGQAVNTIYF
CDR3nt: TGTGCCAGCTCACCGGGACAGGCCGTCAACACCATATATTTT

abundance: .
v_gene: TRBV29-1
d_gene: .
j_gene: TRBJ1-3
CDR3aa: CSVNPGDSGNTIYF
CDR3nt: TGCAGCGTAAACCCAGGGGACTCTGGAAACACCATATATTTT

abundance: .
v_gene: TRBV6-1
d_gene: .
j_gene: TRBJ1-6
CDR3aa: CASSDRPYSPLHF
CDR3nt: TGTGCCAGCAGTGACAGGCCGTATTCACCCCTCCACTTT

abundance: .
v_gene: TRBV16
d_gene: TRBD1
j_gene: TRBJ2-5
CDR3aa: CASSPNTGTGSETQYF
CDR3nt: TGTGCCAGCAGCCCAAACACCGGGACAGGCTCAGAGACCCAGTACTTC

abundance: once
v_gene: TRBV7-6
d_gene: TRBD1
j_gene: TRBJ2-7
CDR3aa: CASSLGDRGRVQQYF
CDR3nt: TGTGCCAGCAGCTTAGGCGACAGGGGGCGCGTTCAGCAGTACTTC

abundance: .
v_gene: TRBV18
d_gene: .
j_gene: TRBJ1-1
CDR3aa: CASSPRGQNTEAFF
CDR3nt: TGTGCCAGCTCCCCAAGGGGACAGAACACTGAAGCTTTCTTT

abundance: .
v_gene: TRBV19
d_gene: TRBD2
j_gene: TRBJ2-6
CDR3aa: CASHPGGSGANVLTF
CDR3nt: TGTGCCAGTCACCCGGGGGGGTCTGGGGCCAACGTCCTGACTTTC

abundance: .
v_gene: TRBV28
d_gene: .
j_gene: TRBJ2-3
CDR3aa: CASSSQGWGITDTQYF
CDR3nt: TGTGCCAGCAGTTCACAGGGATGGGGGATAACAGATACGCAGTATTTT

abundance: .
v_gene: TRBV19
d_gene: .
j_gene: TRBJ1-4
CDR3aa: CAAKGRNEKLFF
CDR3nt: TGTGCCGCCAAGGGGCGAAATGAAAAACTGTTTTTT

abundance: .
v_gene: TRBV5-1
d_gene: .
j_gene: TRBJ1-5
CDR3aa: CASSLEGHSNQPQHF
CDR3nt: TGCGCCAGCAGCTTGGAGGGACACAGCAATCAGCCCCAGCATTTT

abundance: .
v_gene: TRBV5-3
d_gene: .
j_gene: TRBJ2-7
CDR3aa: CARVELRGPYEQYF
CDR3nt: TGTGCCAGAGTGGAGTTAAGAGGGCCCTACGAGCAGTACTTC

abundance: .
v_gene: TRBV6-5
d_gene: .
j_gene: TRBJ1-1
CDR3aa: CASRTLGGARGEAFF
CDR3nt: TGTGCCAGCAGGACCCTCGGGGGGGCGCGGGGTGAAGCTTTCTTT

abundance: .
v_gene: TRBV4-2
d_gene: .
j_gene: TRBJ1-4
CDR3aa: CASSPLGRGLEEKLFF
CDR3nt: TGTGCCAGCAGCCCCCTCGGAAGGGGCCTGGAGGAAAAACTGTTTTTT